The clone carrying this TCR beta chain was counted a few times. Original analysis: Estimation of nucleated cell counts relied on the amplification of reference gene primers. Method: immunoSEQ multiplex PCR; TCRdb's copy keeps in-frame clones and lacks some. V and J calls and clone size come straight from that table; D and trimming were deduced from the DNA. The repertoire holds around 200,000 clones, with roughly four fifths as singletons. These data are taken from a study of blood T cell repertoires in COVID-19. Study overall: Acute-phase and convalescent COVID-19 samples originated in the United States, Italy and Spain. PBMCs, B-cell-depleted T cells, or T cells provided the cDNA or gDNA that made up the material.

This CDR3 is built from 14 residues. In germline, CDR1 is KGHSH, CDR2 LQKENI. V lost 5 bases, J lost 6 bases, and 6 bases stayed unmatched. The source is a woman aged 40 to 50 with acute or convalescent COVID-19. The sample consisted of peripheral blood. The V and J genes are TRBV18 and TRBJ1-2; 10 positions match TRBD1. In nucleotides, the CDR3 is TGTGCCAGCTCAGTGGACAGGGGGATACATGGCTACACCTTC. It specifies CASSVDRGIHGYTF.